Many counts were recorded for the clone carrying this T cell receptor (beta chain). Its antigen is not identified. One entry per CDR3 protein, called by TCRdb with MiXCR from the RT-PCR reads. Of 450,000 to 500,000 distinct CDR3 sequences listed, 11% are singletons. This specimen comes from a study of response to subunit inactivated influenza vaccine. Whole-study findings and limits: T cells newly recruited by each seasonal influenza vaccination are few, the authors suggested.

The CDR3 spans 13 residues. The V gene lost 6 bases and the J gene lost 7 bases, with 16 bases spanning the gap. The V gene's germline CDR1 is MNHNS and CDR2 SASEGT. The sequence was collected from a man aged 50 or older who received an inactivated influenza vaccine. V and J are TRBV6-1 and TRBJ2-7, with D uncertain. This specimen consisted of PBMCs from blood, obtained roughly 6 weeks after vaccination. The CDR3 coding sequence is TGTGCCAGCAGACAAACTGGACGGTTAGAGCAGTACTTC. Protein: CASRQTGRLEQYF.